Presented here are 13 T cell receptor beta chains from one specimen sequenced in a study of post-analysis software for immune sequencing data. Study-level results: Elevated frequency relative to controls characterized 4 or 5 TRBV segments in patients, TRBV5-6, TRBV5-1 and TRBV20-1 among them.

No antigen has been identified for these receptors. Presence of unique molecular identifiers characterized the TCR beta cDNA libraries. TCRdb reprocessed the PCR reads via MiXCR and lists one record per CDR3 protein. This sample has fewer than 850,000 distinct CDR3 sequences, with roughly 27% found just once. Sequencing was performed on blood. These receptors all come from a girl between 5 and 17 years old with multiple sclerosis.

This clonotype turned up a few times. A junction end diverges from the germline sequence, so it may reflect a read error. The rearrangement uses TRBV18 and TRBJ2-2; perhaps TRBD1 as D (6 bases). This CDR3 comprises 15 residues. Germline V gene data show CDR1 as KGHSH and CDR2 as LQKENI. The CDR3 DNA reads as TGTGCCAGCTCACAAACAGGGCCGAACACCGGAGAGCTGTTTTTT. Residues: CASSQTGPNTGELFF.

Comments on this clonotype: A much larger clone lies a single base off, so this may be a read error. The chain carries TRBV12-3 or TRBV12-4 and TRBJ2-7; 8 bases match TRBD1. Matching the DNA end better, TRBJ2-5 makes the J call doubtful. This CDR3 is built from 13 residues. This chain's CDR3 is CASRVGQVETQYF. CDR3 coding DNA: TGTGCCAGCAGGGTGGGACAGGTAGAGACCCAGTACTTC.

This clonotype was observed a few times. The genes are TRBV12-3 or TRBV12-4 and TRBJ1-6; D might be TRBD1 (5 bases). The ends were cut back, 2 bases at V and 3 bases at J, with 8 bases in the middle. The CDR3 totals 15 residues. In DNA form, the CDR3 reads TGTGCCAGCAGTTTACAGGGAGACTATAATTCACCCCTCCACTTT. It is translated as CASSLQGDYNSPLHF.

CDR3: CSVDKGGAMNTEAFF. The CDR3 DNA reads as TGCAGCGTTGATAAGGGGGGGGCCATGAACACTGAAGCTTTCTTT. The gene calls are TRBV29-1 and TRBJ1-1, with D possibly being TRBD1 (6 bases). In germline, CDR1 is SQVTM, CDR2 ANQGSEA. V lost 3 bases, J lost 0 bases, and 14 bases lay in between. CDR3 length: 15 residues.

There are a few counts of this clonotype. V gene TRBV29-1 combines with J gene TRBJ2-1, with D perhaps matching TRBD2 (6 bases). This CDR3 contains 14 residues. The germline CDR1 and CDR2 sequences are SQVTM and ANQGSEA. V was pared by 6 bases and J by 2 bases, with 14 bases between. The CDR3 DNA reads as TGCAGCGTACCGGGACTCCCAACCTACAATGAGCAGTTCTTC. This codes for CSVPGLPTYNEQFF.

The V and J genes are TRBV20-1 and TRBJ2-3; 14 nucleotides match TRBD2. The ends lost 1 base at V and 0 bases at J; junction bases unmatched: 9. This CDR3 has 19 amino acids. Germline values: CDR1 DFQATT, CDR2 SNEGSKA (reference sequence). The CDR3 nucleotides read TGCAGTGCTAGAGGGGATACCGGGACTAGCGGGGGAAGCACAGATACGCAGTATTTT. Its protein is CSARGDTGTSGGSTDTQYF.

The CDR3 region is CASSYFRPGTGGGEKLFF. In nucleotides, the CDR3 is TGTGCCAGCAGTTATTTCCGTCCCGGGACAGGGGGCGGTGAAAAACTGTTTTTT. The chain couples TRBV6-5 to TRBJ1-4, with 12 positions matching TRBD1. Per germline, CDR1 MNHEY and CDR2 SVGAGI. CDR3 length: 18 residues. V shed 3 bases, J shed 7 bases, and the junction held 12 bases outside the gene matches.

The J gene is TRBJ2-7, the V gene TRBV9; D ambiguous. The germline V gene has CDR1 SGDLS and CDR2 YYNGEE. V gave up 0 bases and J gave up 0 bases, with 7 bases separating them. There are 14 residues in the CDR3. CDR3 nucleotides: TGTGCCAGCAGCGTAGGTCCCAGCTCCTACGAGCAGTACTTC. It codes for CASSVGPSSYEQYF.

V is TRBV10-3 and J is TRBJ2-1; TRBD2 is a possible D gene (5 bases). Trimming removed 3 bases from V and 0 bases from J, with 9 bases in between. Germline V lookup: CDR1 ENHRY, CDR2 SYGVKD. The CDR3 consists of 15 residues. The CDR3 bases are TGTGCCATCAGTGAAGGGAGTGGCTCCTACAATGAGCAGTTCTTC. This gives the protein CAISEGSGSYNEQFF.

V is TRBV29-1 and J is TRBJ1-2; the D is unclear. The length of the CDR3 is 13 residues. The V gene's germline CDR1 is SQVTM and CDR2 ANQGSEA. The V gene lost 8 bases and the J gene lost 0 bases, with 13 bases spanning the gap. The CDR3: CSTHTGSNYGYTF. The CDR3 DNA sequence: TGCAGCACCCACACGGGGTCTAACTATGGCTACACCTTC.

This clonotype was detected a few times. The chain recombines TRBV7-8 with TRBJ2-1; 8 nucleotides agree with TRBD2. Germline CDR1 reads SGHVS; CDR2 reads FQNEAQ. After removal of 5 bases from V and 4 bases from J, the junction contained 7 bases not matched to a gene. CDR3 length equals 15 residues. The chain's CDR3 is CASSPLERGYNEQFF. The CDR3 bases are TGTGCCAGCAGCCCGCTGGAGCGGGGGTACAATGAGCAGTTCTTC. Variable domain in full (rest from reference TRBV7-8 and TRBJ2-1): GAGVSQSPRYKVAKRGQDVALRCDPISGHVSLFWYQQALGQGPEFLTYFQNEAQLDKSGLPSDRFFAERPEGSVSTLKIQRTQQEDSAVYLCASSPLERGYNEQFFGPGTRLTVL.

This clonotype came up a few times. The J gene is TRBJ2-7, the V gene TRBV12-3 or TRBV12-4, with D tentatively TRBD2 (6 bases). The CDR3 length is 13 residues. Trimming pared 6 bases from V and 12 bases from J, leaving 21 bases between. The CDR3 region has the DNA TGTGCCAGCAGCCCTCAAGCCCGGGGGATTTCGTACTTC. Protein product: CASSPQARGISYF.

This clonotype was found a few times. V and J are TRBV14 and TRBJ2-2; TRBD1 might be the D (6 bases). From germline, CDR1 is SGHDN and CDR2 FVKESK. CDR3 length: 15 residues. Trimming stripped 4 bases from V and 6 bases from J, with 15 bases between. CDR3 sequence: CASSLGQGFAGELFF. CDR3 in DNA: TGTGCCAGCAGCCTGGGACAAGGGTTTGCCGGGGAGCTGTTTTTT.